This T cell receptor beta chain was obtained from a study of CD8 T cells in ankylosing spondylitis. Points from the study as a whole: Clones that were linked to disease were CD8+ and were relatively rare in peripheral blood. Seemingly characteristic of ankylosing spondylitis blood was a TCR beta motif consisting of roughly 8 highly homologous variants. Previously reported in reactive arthritis synovial fluid and blood were some of the motif variants. In ankylosing spondylitis patients, matched synovial fluid reportedly showed significant enrichment of disease-linked clones.

CDR3 length equals 15 residues. V lost 1 base and J lost 2, with 10 bases in between. This clonotype was recorded many times. Its antigen is still unknown. Using quantitative 5'-RACE with molecular barcodes, the authors made TCR beta libraries. A single record per CDR3 protein comes from TCRdb applying MiXCR to the 5' RACE reads. Of about 220,000 distinct CDR3 sequences in the sample, approximately 7.4% were seen once. This receptor was obtained from a male donor with ankylosing spondylitis. Sequenced sample: blood, either unsorted or a sorted T cell fraction (not recorded which). This sequence joins TRBV12-3 or TRBV12-4 and TRBJ2-3; the D is unclear. The CDR3 protein is CASSLVGVVTDTQYF. CDR3 in DNA: TGTGCCAGCAGTTTAGTGGGTGTGGTCACAGATACGCAGTATTTT.